Presented here are 27 T cell receptor beta chains from one specimen sequenced in a study of CD8+ T cells in alopecia areata. Treatment meaning: oral pan-JAK inhibitor, 5-10 mg twice daily. cDNA serving as the sequencing template came from extracted, reverse transcribed RNA. Sequencing used immunoSEQ multiplex PCR; TCRdb keeps in-frame clones, though not all of them. The repertoire has around 300,000 clones, roughly 63% of them found once; the top ten carry 0.93%. The starting material was CD4+ T cells sorted from blood, obtained around week 52, from a patient treated with tofacitinib. The receptors here all came from a human donor with alopecia areata.

This chain uses TRBV30 with TRBJ2-1, with 8 bases that match TRBD1. Germline values: CDR1 GTSNPN, CDR2 SVGIG (reference sequence). The V segment lost 2 bases and the J segment 5 bases; nucleotides outside the gene matches: 8. The CDR3 is made up of 15 amino acids. The CDR3 DNA follows: TGTGCCTGGAGTCACCTCAGGGGGCTGGACAATGAGCAGTTCTTC. It codes for CAWSHLRGLDNEQFF.

The J gene is TRBJ2-6, the V gene TRBV14, with no clear D. Germline values: CDR1 SGHDN, CDR2 FVKESK. There are 15 residues in the CDR3. Trimming pared 2 bases from V and 1 base from J, leaving 6 bases between. The CDR3 region has the DNA TGTGCCAGCAGCCAAACGGCATCTGGGGCCAACGTCCTGACTTTC. Translated: CASSQTASGANVLTF.

In its sample, this clone was seen a few times. This chain connects TRBV10-3 to TRBJ1-4; D is undetermined. Trimming cost V 10 bases and J 0 bases, with 12 bases left between them. Germline CDR1 reads ENHRY; CDR2 reads SYGVKD. The CDR3 sequence is 14 residues long. The CDR3 loop reads CATRPVATNEKLFF. Here the CDR3 DNA reads TGTGCCACCCGGCCGGTAGCAACTAATGAAAAACTGTTTTTT.

V usage is TRBV30 and J usage is TRBJ2-1; D unresolved. V was trimmed by 0 bases and J by 5 bases, leaving 8 bases between them. There are 13 residues in the CDR3. Per the germline V gene, CDR1 is GTSNPN and CDR2 is SVGIG (reference sequence). The chain's CDR3 is CAWSVRLDNEQFF. CDR3 bases: TGTGCCTGGAGTGTACGGCTAGACAATGAGCAGTTCTTC.

The chain uses TRBV28 and TRBJ2-3; possibly TRBD1 for D (5 bases). This CDR3 comprises 15 residues. V was shortened by 6 bases and J by 2 bases, with 15 bases between the two germline ends. The germline V gene encodes CDR1 MDHEN and CDR2 SYDVKM. The CDR3 spells CASSQAGRHTDTQYF. The CDR3 bases are TGTGCCAGCAGCCAAGCAGGGCGACACACAGATACGCAGTATTTT.

This clone was found once. The V gene is TRBV29-1, the J gene TRBJ1-2; 9 bases are shared with TRBD1. J was trimmed by 12 bases and V by 4 bases; bases with no gene match: 12. Germline assignment: CDR1 SQVTM and CDR2 ANQGSEA. The CDR3 covers 13 residues. As DNA, the CDR3 is TGCAGCGTTGCGTCCCTTCTAACAGGGGGCCACACCTTC. This codes for CSVASLLTGGHTF.

The table lists this clone with a few counts. J is TRBJ1-1 and V is TRBV29-1; a possible D gene is TRBD1 (5 bases). V shed 4 bases and J shed 0 bases, with 15 bases lying between them. From germline, CDR1 is SQVTM and CDR2 ANQGSEA. The CDR3 runs 15 residues. The CDR3 sequence is CSVGKGLPMNTEAFF. The CDR3 bases are TGCAGCGTTGGGAAGGGACTGCCGATGAACACTGAAGCTTTCTTT.

This clone came up a few times. The chain couples TRBV4-1 to TRBJ2-7, with D possibly being TRBD1 or TRBD2 (5 bases each). V lost 4 bases, J lost 1 base, and 14 bases lay in between. CDR1 and CDR2 (germline): MGHRA, YSYEKL. The CDR3 length is 15 residues. The CDR3 loop reads CASSPPGRTSYEQYF. CDR3 DNA sequence: TGCGCCAGCAGCCCCCCGGGACGGACTTCCTACGAGCAGTACTTC.

The chain employs TRBV19 and TRBJ1-5; maybe TRBD1 (6 bases). Trimming removed 8 bases at V and 5 bases at J, with 16 bases between. Germline CDR1 is LNHDA and CDR2 is SQIVND (reference sequence). This CDR3 spans 14 amino acids. The CDR3 sequence: CASSSAGVDQPQHF. In DNA, the CDR3 is TGTGCCAGTTCAAGCGCAGGGGTCGATCAGCCCCAGCATTTT.

The V and J genes are TRBV13 and TRBJ2-7; a weak D match, TRBD1 (5 bases). CDR1 and CDR2 from the germline V gene are PRHDT and FYEKMQ (reference sequence). V was pared by 0 bases and J by 2 bases, with 8 bases between. This CDR3 has 14 residues. CDR3 protein: CASSLGQAPYEQYF. The CDR3 bases are TGTGCCAGCAGCTTAGGACAGGCACCCTACGAGCAGTACTTC.

This sequence joins TRBV6-6 and TRBJ2-1; a possible D gene is TRBD1 (7 bases). Germline V CDR1 and CDR2: MNHNY, SVGAGI (reference sequence). The CDR3 consists of 16 residues. V was pared by 6 bases and J by 8 bases, with 23 bases between. CDR3 protein: CASRSQGGLEGDEQFF. The CDR3 DNA reads as TGTGCCAGCAGGTCGCAGGGGGGCCTGGAAGGGGATGAGCAGTTCTTC.

The V gene is TRBV29-1, the J gene TRBJ2-7; tentatively, D is TRBD1 or TRBD2 (5 bases each). V lost 8 bases, J lost 6 bases, and 20 bases lay in between. CDR1 and CDR2 from the germline V gene are SQVTM and ANQGSEA. This CDR3 has 13 residues. CDR3 coding DNA: TGCAGCTACGCCGGGACGGTGGGGTCCGAGCAGTACTTC. Translation gives CSYAGTVGSEQYF.

CDR3 bases: TGTGCCAGCAGCCAACGGACGGAGGGATCCTATGGCTACACCTTC. Encoded protein: CASSQRTEGSYGYTF. The rearrangement joins TRBV5-4 to TRBJ1-2; D not certain. This CDR3 has 15 amino acids. CDR1 is SGHNT, CDR2 YYREEE, per germline (reference sequence). The V end lost 4 bases, the J end lost 4 bases, and 17 bases lay between the germline ends.

The rearrangement joins TRBV4-3 to TRBJ2-3, with 7 bases matching TRBD2. V was clipped by 5 bases and J by 4 bases; unmatched bases: 3. There are 13 residues in the CDR3. Looked up from germline, CDR1 is LGHNA and CDR2 is YSLEER. CDR3 protein: CASSERGSDTQYF. DNA for the CDR3: TGCGCCAGCAGCGAGCGGGGATCAGATACGCAGTATTTT.

The chain uses TRBV2 and TRBJ1-4, with no clear D. Germline V gives CDR1 SNHLY, CDR2 FYNNEI. The V end lost 7 bases, the J end lost 1 base, and 7 bases lay between the germline ends. The length of the CDR3 is 13 residues. The CDR3 is CASTGGTNEKLFF. The CDR3 bases are TGTGCCAGCACGGGAGGAACTAATGAAAAACTGTTTTTT.

The chain has TRBV4-2 and TRBJ2-6, with TRBD1 as a possible D gene (5 bases). In germline, CDR1 is LGHNA, CDR2 YNFKEQ. This CDR3 has 22 amino acids. Trimming removed 0 bases from V and 0 bases from J, with 24 bases in between. CDR3 coding DNA: TGTGCCAGCAGCCAAGATCTCACCTCTTTGACAGCTCCCAGCTCTGGGGCCAACGTCCTGACTTTC. This encodes CASSQDLTSLTAPSSGANVLTF.

Regarding this clone: The sample carries other DNA sequences with the same CDR3. The V and J genes are TRBV6-5 and TRBJ2-5, with a possible D match to TRBD2 (5 bases). The V end lost 4 bases, the J end lost 1 base, and 13 bases lay between the germline ends. CDR1 is MNHEY and CDR2 is SVGAGI in the germline V gene. CDR3 length: 15 residues. In DNA, the CDR3 is TGTGCCAGCAGTTCTCCTGACTACCTCCAAGAGACCCAGTACTTC. Amino acids: CASSSPDYLQETQYF.

The chain employs TRBV29-1 and TRBJ2-7; the match to TRBD2 covers 8 bases. Trimming at V came to 7 bases and at J to 2 bases, leaving 4 bases not matched to a gene. The CDR3 spans 12 residues. Germline values: CDR1 SQVTM, CDR2 ANQGSEA. CDR3 loop: CSGREGPYEQYF. As DNA, the CDR3 is TGCAGCGGCCGGGAGGGTCCCTACGAGCAGTACTTC.

The chain links TRBV2 to TRBJ1-4; 7 nucleotides match TRBD1. The CDR3 runs to 15 residues. J gave up 8 bases and V 7 bases, and 13 bases lay outside the gene matches. The V gene's germline CDR1 is SNHLY and CDR2 FYNNEI. The CDR3 sequence is CASNSGQTDREKLFF. Here the CDR3 DNA reads TGTGCCAGCAATTCGGGACAGACCGACAGGGAAAAACTGTTTTTT.

The rearrangement joins TRBV29-1 to TRBJ2-1, with 10 positions matching TRBD1. This CDR3 comprises 14 residues. The V segment lost 3 bases and the J segment 6 bases; nucleotides outside the gene matches: 5. In germline, CDR1 is SQVTM, CDR2 ANQGSEA. CDR3 region: CSVDTRDRGNEQFF. In nucleotides, the CDR3 is TGCAGCGTTGATACAAGGGACAGGGGCAATGAGCAGTTCTTC.

The V and J genes are TRBV4-1 and TRBJ1-2; a weak D match, TRBD1 (5 bases). Between the trimmed V and J ends, which lost 1 base and 7 bases, there was a span of 13 bases. The CDR3 is 14 residues long. In germline, CDR1 is MGHRA, CDR2 YSYEKL. DNA of the CDR3: TGCGCCAGCAGCCAAGGCAGGGCTGTAGGTGGCTACACCTTC. It codes for CASSQGRAVGGYTF.

The rearrangement uses TRBV7-2 and TRBJ1-1, with a weak D call TRBD1 (6 bases). Trimming took off 1 base at V and 1 base at J, with 13 bases between the two ends. This CDR3 has 16 residues. CDR1 is SGHTA, CDR2 FQGNSA, per germline. The CDR3 loop reads CASSLVGGLRNTEAFF. CDR3 DNA: TGTGCCAGCAGCTTAGTTGGGGGCTTAAGGAACACTGAAGCTTTCTTT.

This clone has just a few counts. The V call is TRBV11-2, the J call TRBJ1-6, with D possibly matching TRBD1 (5 bases). CDR1 SGHAT and CDR2 FQNNGV come from the germline V gene. CDR3 length: 14 amino acids. V shed 1 base and J shed 10 bases, with 11 bases lying between them. CDR3 DNA sequence: TGTGCCAGCAGCTTAGGACAGAGTCTGTCACCCCTCCACTTT. This encodes CASSLGQSLSPLHF.

The V call is TRBV29-1, the J call TRBJ1-1, with D possibly being TRBD1 (5 bases). Per germline, CDR1 SQVTM and CDR2 ANQGSEA. CDR3 size: 13 residues. V was trimmed by 5 bases and J by 0 bases, leaving 10 bases between them. In DNA form, the CDR3 reads TGCAGCGTTATACAGGTGGTGAACACTGAAGCTTTCTTT. It yields the protein CSVIQVVNTEAFF.

The CDR3 nucleotides are TGTGCCAGCAGTGTCCGCGGTAGGAACACTGAAGCTTTCTTT. It codes for CASSVRGRNTEAFF. The chain has TRBV25-1 and TRBJ1-1; D not certain. V shed 4 bases and J shed 1 base, with 10 bases lying between them. This CDR3 region has 14 residues. The germline gives CDR1 MGHDK, CDR2 SYGVNS. Based on the CDR3 plus reference TRBV25-1 and TRBJ1-1, the full variable domain is EADIYQTPRYLVIGTGKKITLECSQTMGHDKMYWYQQDPGMELHLIHYSYGVNSTEKGDLSSESTVSRIRTEHFPLTLESARPSHTSQYLCASSVRGRNTEAFFGQGTRLTVV.

The chain is built from TRBV15 and TRBJ1-1, with D possibly matching TRBD1 (5 bases). V was pared by 5 bases and J by 4 bases, with 17 bases between. Germline CDR1 LNHNV, CDR2 YYDKDF (reference sequence). CDR3 length: 15 amino acids. CDR3 protein: CATSSAEGHPTEAFF. The CDR3 DNA sequence: TGTGCCACCAGCTCCGCCGAGGGGCACCCCACTGAAGCTTTCTTT.

The chain joins TRBV29-1 to TRBJ2-7; 7 bases agree with TRBD2. Germline V gene lookup returns CDR1 SQVTM and CDR2 ANQGSEA. The CDR3 extends over 12 amino acids. V trimming: 3 bases; J trimming: 6 bases; junction bases outside the gene matches: 5. CDR3 loop: CSVEEGRGEQYF. As DNA, the CDR3 is TGCAGCGTTGAGGAGGGGAGGGGCGAGCAGTACTTC.